This TCR beta chain was captured in a study of blood T cell repertoires in COVID-19. For the study at large: Samples representing acute and convalescent COVID-19 were sourced from the United States, Italy and Spain. From T cells, B-cell-depleted T cells, or PBMCs came the material, which was cDNA or gDNA.

Trimming stripped 2 bases from V and 4 bases from J, with 7 bases between. The CDR3 contains 13 residues. Germline V gives CDR1 MGHRA, CDR2 YSYEKL. In the authors' workflow: The assay estimated nucleated cells by amplifying reference gene primers. TCRdb's copy holds only in-frame clones and misses some; the assay was immunoSEQ multiplex PCR. D and trimming come from the DNA, and the V and J calls and clone size come from that table. The data hold tens of thousands of clones, with 70% to 90% observed a single time. The TCR originated in a human donor in a cohort sampled during active COVID-19. Sequencing was performed on peripheral blood. The rearrangement links TRBV4-1 to TRBJ2-3; D is uncertain. CDR3 in DNA: TGCGCCAGCAGCCAACCGGGTCCAGATACGCAGTATTTT. Protein: CASSQPGPDTQYF.